The present TCR beta chain was sequenced within a study of Ad26.COV2.S vaccination and SARS-CoV-2 variants. Profiled with immunoSEQ multiplex PCR; TCRdb holds only in-frame clones, not every one. Of around 86,000 clones listed, 82% are singletons. The V gene lost 9 bases and the J gene lost 3 bases, with 21 bases spanning the gap. The CDR3 runs 16 residues. Germline CDR1 and CDR2: MGHDK and SYGVNS. This clonotype was obtained from a human donor who had recovered from COVID-19. Sequencing was performed on peripheral blood, taken after recovery from COVID-19. The V call is TRBV25-1, the J call TRBJ2-1; perhaps TRBD1 as D (8 bases). The CDR3 spells CASVQGGTMGYNEQFF. The CDR3, as DNA: TGTGCCAGTGTACAGGGGGGGACTATGGGCTACAATGAGCAGTTCTTC.